A selection of T cell receptor beta chains follows, all from one sample in a study of blood T cell repertoires in COVID-19. Assay used: immunoSEQ multiplex PCR; TCRdb lists only in-frame clones, some missing. Seen here are 250,000 to 350,000 clones, 80% to 90% observed once, and the top ten hold 5.5% to 8%. The source material was peripheral blood. The receptors derive from a woman aged 45-59 years with COVID-19, enrolled during active disease. Both conserved end residues are part of each CDR3. The D gene is left open where the match is weak. Size is stated for part of the rows, as once, few or many counts, or as a class when the clone is expanded.

j_call	clone_size	v_call	d_call	cdr3_aa	cdr3_nt
TRBJ1-6	NA	TRBV7-9	NA	CASSPPDTYSPLHF	TGTGCCAGCAGCCCCCCGGACACTTATTCACCCCTCCACTTT
TRBJ1-5	few	TRBV23-1	TRBD1	CASSQGTGTGGRIDQPQHF	TGCGCCAGCAGTCAAGGGACAGGAACCGGGGGGCGGATAGATCAGCCCCAGCATTTT
TRBJ2-7	NA	TRBV11-2	NA	CASSLGSGEQYF	TGTGCCAGCAGCTTAGGGTCCGGGGAGCAGTACTTC
TRBJ2-7	NA	TRBV9	TRBD2	CASSAQLAGWDEQYF	TGTGCCAGCAGCGCCCAACTAGCGGGGTGGGACGAGCAGTACTTC
TRBJ1-2	NA	TRBV18	TRBD1	CASSPTGSLGQGAYGYTF	TGTGCCAGCTCACCAACGGGAAGTCTCGGACAGGGGGCCTATGGCTACACCTTC
TRBJ2-3	NA	TRBV11-1	NA	CASSFSSLTTPQYF	TGTGCCAGCAGCTTTTCATCGTTGACAACCCCGCAGTATTTT
TRBJ2-1	NA	TRBV7-9	NA	CASSLIVVHEQFF	TGTGCCAGCAGCTTAATCGTAGTCCATGAGCAGTTCTTC
TRBJ1-5	NA	TRBV18	TRBD1	CASSPPGQVNQPQHF	TGTGCCAGCTCACCCCCGGGACAGGTTAATCAGCCCCAGCATTTT
TRBJ2-7	NA	TRBV3-1/TRBV3-2	NA	CASSQGYGQYF	TGTGCCAGCAGCCAAGGTTACGGGCAGTACTTC
TRBJ2-1	NA	TRBV7-2	NA	CASSLVAPRAGNEQFF	TGTGCCAGCAGCCTAGTGGCCCCCAGAGCGGGCAATGAGCAGTTCTTC